Presented here are 29 T cell receptor beta chains from one specimen sequenced in a study of beta chain features in type 1 diabetes. General study results and limits: When Type 1 diabetes patients were examined, their TCRB CDR3s proved moderately but significantly shorter in all four CD4+ subsets.

Their recognized antigens are unknown. Reverse transcription of all isolated RNA meant that expressed TCRB transcripts were sequenced. Produced via immunoSEQ multiplex PCR; TCRdb's table is partial and in-frame only. The data contain 50,000 to 70,000 clones, about 50% of them seen just once; the ten biggest clones take up around 2.5%. The sample taken for sequencing was Tregs from blood. The source of these receptors is a woman in her forties with type 1 diabetes.

This clone has a handful of counts. At one end, the junction sequence differs from germline, possibly due to a read error. The J gene is TRBJ2-3, the V gene TRBV19; TRBD2 might be the D (7 bases). Germline CDR1 is LNHDA and CDR2 is SQIVND (reference sequence). There are 13 residues in the CDR3. The CDR3 DNA sequence: TGTGCCAGTAGTAGGGGGGGCACGGATACGCAGTATTTT. Protein product: CASSRGGTDTQYF.

In this sample, this clone turned up once. This rearrangement joins TRBV7-9 to TRBJ2-5; D might be TRBD1 (6 bases). CDR1 SEHNR and CDR2 FQNEAQ come from the germline V gene (reference sequence). The ends were cut back, 4 bases at V and 4 bases at J, with 22 bases in the middle. The CDR3 is 17 residues long. DNA for the CDR3: TGTGCCAGCAGCTCGCGACAGGCGATGGGAGAGGGAGAGACCCAGTACTTC. Encoded protein: CASSSRQAMGEGETQYF.

The chain couples TRBV19 to TRBJ1-1; D unresolved. This CDR3 region has 12 residues. V was clipped by 7 bases and J by 5 bases, with 11 bases between them. Germline-derived CDR1 and CDR2 are LNHDA and SQIVND (reference sequence). Written as DNA, the CDR3 is TGTGCCAGTAACTCGGTCGGGACTGAAGCTTTCTTT. Translated: CASNSVGTEAFF.

This rearrangement joins TRBV2 to TRBJ2-7; weak D call: TRBD2 (6 bases). Trimming removed 4 bases at V and 5 bases at J, with 9 bases between. Germline V CDR1 and CDR2: SNHLY, FYNNEI. The length of the CDR3 is 12 residues. In DNA form, the CDR3 reads TGTGCCAGCAGTGGGGAGGTCAACGAGCAGTACTTC. Protein: CASSGEVNEQYF. Looking up the rest from reference TRBV2 and TRBJ2-7 gives the full variable domain: EPEVTQTPSHQVTQMGQEVILRCVPISNHLYFYWYRQILGQKVEFLVSFYNNEISEKSEIFDDQFSVERPDGSNFTLKIRSTKLEDSAMYFCASSGEVNEQYFGPGTRLTVT.

This clone was detected a few times. The chain employs TRBV7-2 and TRBJ2-4; 8 nucleotides agree with TRBD1. The ends lost 5 bases at V and 8 bases at J; junction bases unmatched: 11. This CDR3 comprises 15 residues. CDR1 SGHTA and CDR2 FQGNSA come from the germline V gene. In DNA form, the CDR3 reads TGTGCCAGCAGCGAGCAGGGTAACAGGGGGGACATTCAGTACTTC. Translating gives CASSEQGNRGDIQYF.

The chain has TRBV7-2 and TRBJ2-3; 7 positions match TRBD2. The CDR3 length is 12 residues. After removal of 11 bases from V and 14 bases from J, the junction contained 16 bases not matched to a gene. From germline, CDR1 is SGHTA and CDR2 FQGNSA. The CDR3 region is CACGWSGEGRYF. The CDR3 DNA reads as TGTGCCTGCGGGTGGTCGGGGGAGGGGCGGTATTTT.

In this sample, this clone turned up a few times. CDR3 amino acids: CASSSWTGFIDTQYF. CDR3 bases: TGTGCCAGCAGCTCCTGGACAGGGTTTATAGATACGCAGTATTTT. V and J are TRBV11-2 and TRBJ2-3; 8 bases agree with TRBD1. The germline CDR1 and CDR2 sequences are SGHAT and FQNNGV. The ends lost 4 bases at V and 5 bases at J; junction bases unmatched: 8. The length of the CDR3 is 15 residues.

The V call is TRBV23-1, the J call TRBJ1-4, with TRBD1 as a possible D gene (6 bases). TRBV23-1 is reported as an ORF; its role is uncertain. CDR3 size: 18 residues. The V end lost 0 bases, the J end lost 2 bases, and 16 bases lay between the germline ends. CDR3 bases: TGCGCCAGCAGTCAATCGTGGGGGGGGCGGAGCACTAATGAAAAACTGTTTTTT. Its translation: CASSQSWGGRSTNEKLFF.

The V call is TRBV5-1, the J call TRBJ1-1; a weak D match, TRBD1 (5 bases). CDR3 length equals 12 residues. Trimming took 5 bases from V and 7 from J, leaving 12 bases between them. Germline V gives CDR1 SGHRS, CDR2 YFSETQ. Here the CDR3 reads CASRSQGGEAFF. The CDR3 DNA follows: TGCGCCAGCAGGTCTCAGGGAGGTGAAGCTTTCTTT.

In its sample, this clone was seen once. The chain is built from TRBV28 and TRBJ1-4; D remains unclear. Trimming shortened V by 3 bases and J by 8 bases, and 7 bases separated the two germline ends. CDR3 length equals 12 residues. CDR1 MDHEN and CDR2 SYDVKM come from the germline V gene. CDR3 bases: TGTGCCAGCAGTTTTTCCCCGGAAAAACTGTTTTTT. It codes for CASSFSPEKLFF. The full variable domain, in which reference TRBV28 and TRBJ1-4 provide the parts outside the CDR3, is DVKVTQSSRYLVKRTGEKVFLECVQDMDHENMFWYRQDPGLGLRLIYFSYDVKMKEKGDIPEGYSVSREKKERFSLILESASTNQTSMYLCASSFSPEKLFFGSGTQLSVL.

The chain joins TRBV5-1 to TRBJ2-7; D might be TRBD1 (5 bases). CDR1 is SGHRS and CDR2 is YFSETQ in the germline V gene. The V end lost 2 bases, the J end lost 3 bases, and 9 bases lay between the germline ends. The CDR3 has 13 amino acids. CDR3 sequence (DNA): TGCGCCAGCAGCTTTGACAGCTACTACGAGCAGTACTTC. Amino acid sequence: CASSFDSYYEQYF.

The chain joins TRBV27 to TRBJ2-3; possibly TRBD1 for D (5 bases). Germline V lookup: CDR1 MNHEY, CDR2 SMNVEV (reference sequence). The CDR3 has 15 residues. Trimming stripped 2 bases from V and 3 bases from J, with 12 bases between. CDR3 bases: TGTGCCAGCAGTTTAACAGGCTTGGGGACAGATACGCAGTATTTT. As protein: CASSLTGLGTDTQYF.

This clone showed up just a few times. The genes are TRBV13 and TRBJ2-5, with a tentative D call TRBD2 (6 bases). V was shortened by 1 base and J by 9 bases, with 9 bases between the two germline ends. The length of the CDR3 is 12 residues. Germline lookup yields CDR1 PRHDT and CDR2 FYEKMQ (reference sequence). CDR3 bases: TGTGCCAGCAGCTTAGCCGGCGGGGCCCAGTACTTC. Protein sequence: CASSLAGGAQYF.

The J gene is TRBJ2-7, the V gene TRBV5-1; 7 positions agree with TRBD1. The CDR3 is 15 residues long. CDR1 is SGHRS, CDR2 YFSETQ, per germline. Trimming cost V 5 bases and J 2 bases; bases outside gene matches: 10. CDR3 residues: CASRIQGVGAYEQYF. The CDR3, as DNA: TGCGCCAGCAGGATTCAGGGGGTAGGGGCCTACGAGCAGTACTTC.

The gene calls are TRBV7-2 and TRBJ2-5; 9 bases agree with TRBD1. The V segment lost 4 bases and the J segment 11 bases; nucleotides outside the gene matches: 14. The CDR3 has 15 amino acids. The germline V gene has CDR1 SGHTA and CDR2 FQGNSA. CDR3 bases: TGTGCCAGCAGCTCCGGGACAGGGAGGGGGTTTGGGCAGTACTTC. This sequence encodes CASSSGTGRGFGQYF.

The chain combines TRBV7-9 with TRBJ2-3; possibly TRBD2 for D (6 bases). Germline V CDR1 and CDR2: SEHNR, FQNEAQ (reference sequence). The CDR3 contains 15 residues. V dropped 4 bases and J dropped 3 bases, with 14 bases sitting between them. Here the CDR3 reads CASSSALSGTDTQYF. DNA for the CDR3: TGTGCCAGCAGCTCCGCTCTTAGCGGTACAGATACGCAGTATTTT.

This clone was observed a few times. The gene calls are TRBV5-1 and TRBJ1-6; possibly TRBD1 for D (6 bases). The CDR3 sequence is 14 residues long. CDR1 SGHRS and CDR2 YFSETQ come from the germline V gene. Trimming took off 4 bases at V and 9 bases at J, with 14 bases between the two ends. The CDR3, as DNA: TGCGCCAGCAGCCCAGGGGACGTTGGTTCACCCCTCCACTTT. It specifies CASSPGDVGSPLHF.

This clone was found a few times. J is TRBJ2-2 and V is TRBV28, with 10 bases matching TRBD1. Looked up from germline, CDR1 is MDHEN and CDR2 is SYDVKM. After removal of 3 bases from V and 6 bases from J, the junction contained 4 bases not matched to a gene. The CDR3 covers 15 residues. CDR3 amino acids: CASSFLGTGAGELFF. CDR3 sequence (DNA): TGTGCCAGCAGTTTCCTCGGGACAGGGGCCGGGGAGCTGTTTTTT.

As DNA, the CDR3 is TGCGCCAGCAGCCAAGTGGAGGGGCCCACGGGCGGCTACACCTTC. It yields the protein CASSQVEGPTGGYTF. The V gene is TRBV4-3, the J gene TRBJ1-2; possible D gene TRBD1, 5 bases. The CDR3 extends over 15 amino acids. Between the trimmed V and J ends, which lost 1 base and 8 bases, there was a span of 17 bases. Per germline, CDR1 LGHNA and CDR2 YSLEER.

The rearrangement links TRBV10-3 to TRBJ2-1; a possible D gene is TRBD1 (6 bases). The germline gives CDR1 ENHRY, CDR2 SYGVKD. V was shortened by 2 bases and J by 9 bases, with 8 bases between the two germline ends. The CDR3 length is 12 residues. In nucleotides, the CDR3 is TGTGCCATCAGTGAGACCAGGGGTGAGCAGTTCTTC. This gives the protein CAISETRGEQFF.

On this clone: At one end, the junction sequence differs from germline, possibly due to a read error. This chain connects TRBV6-6 to TRBJ1-1, with 7 positions matching TRBD1. Germline loops: CDR1 MNHNY, CDR2 SVGAGI (reference sequence). This CDR3 region has 11 residues. DNA of the CDR3: TGTGCCAGCAGTGGACTCTTGACAGGGCGATTT. This translates into CASSGLLTGRF.

This chain links TRBV28 with TRBJ2-2, with D unclear. V was trimmed by 3 bases and J by 5 bases, leaving 10 bases between them. Germline V gene data show CDR1 as MDHEN and CDR2 as SYDVKM. The length of the CDR3 is 14 residues. CDR3 sequence reads: CASSFLLVTGELFF. In DNA form, the CDR3 reads TGTGCCAGCAGTTTCTTACTCGTAACCGGGGAGCTGTTTTTT. The full variable domain, with the rest looked up from reference TRBV28 and TRBJ2-2, is DVKVTQSSRYLVKRTGEKVFLECVQDMDHENMFWYRQDPGLGLRLIYFSYDVKMKEKGDIPEGYSVSREKKERFSLILESASTNQTSMYLCASSFLLVTGELFFGEGSRLTVL.

This clone has just a few counts. This chain joins TRBV7-8 and TRBJ2-7, with D unclear. The ends were cut back, 2 bases at V and 1 base at J, with 6 bases in the middle. CDR3 length: 13 amino acids. Germline values: CDR1 SGHVS, CDR2 FQNEAQ. The CDR3 spells CASSLTQSYEQYF. For the CDR3, the DNA is TGTGCCAGCAGCTTAACACAGTCCTACGAGCAGTACTTC.

The sample holds a few counts of this clone. The chain links TRBV11-1 to TRBJ2-5; D possibly corresponds to TRBD1 (6 bases). There are 13 residues in the CDR3. V was cut by 4 bases and J by 3 bases, with 9 bases left in between. Germline CDR1 SGHAT, CDR2 FQDESV (reference sequence). The CDR3 loop is CASSYGQKETQYF. The CDR3 DNA reads TGTGCCAGCAGCTACGGACAGAAAGAGACCCAGTACTTC.

This rearrangement joins TRBV19 to TRBJ2-2; D remains unclear. V was pared by 1 base and J by 2 bases, with 5 bases between. In germline, CDR1 is LNHDA, CDR2 SQIVND (reference sequence). This CDR3 contains 14 residues. The CDR3 coding sequence is TGTGCCAGTAGTATAGGAGTAAACACCGGGGAGCTGTTTTTT. Translation gives CASSIGVNTGELFF.

This sequence joins TRBV19 and TRBJ2-3, with D perhaps TRBD2 (5 bases). V lost 6 bases and J 2 bases, leaving 9 bases between the germline ends. Looked up from germline, CDR1 is LNHDA and CDR2 is SQIVND (reference sequence). This CDR3 has 13 residues. This CDR3 is CASSREPTDTQYF. As DNA, the CDR3 is TGTGCCAGTAGCCGGGAACCCACAGATACGCAGTATTTT.

This clone came up a few times. This chain uses TRBV30 with TRBJ2-2, with D possibly being TRBD2 (5 bases). CDR3 length: 15 amino acids. Germline V gene data show CDR1 as GTSNPN and CDR2 as SVGIG (reference sequence). The CDR3 reads CARRRSGTNTGELFF. The CDR3 DNA reads as TGTGCGAGGAGGAGGAGCGGAACGAACACCGGGGAGCTGTTTTTT.

CDR3 in DNA: TGTGCCAGCAGGACACGGGACAGGGAAACGGAGACCCAGTACTTC. Protein product: CASRTRDRETETQYF. The chain carries TRBV28 and TRBJ2-5; 9 bases align to TRBD1. The trim removed 6 bases at V and 5 bases at J, leaving 10 bases unmatched. The germline V gene has CDR1 MDHEN and CDR2 SYDVKM. The CDR3 is 15 amino acids.

This clone was observed a few times. The gene calls are TRBV7-2 and TRBJ2-1, with 8 bases aligning to TRBD2. V lost 5 bases to trimming and J lost 5 bases; unmatched junction nucleotides: 8. The CDR3 runs to 15 residues. Germline V lookup: CDR1 SGHTA, CDR2 FQGNSA. The CDR3 sequence: CASSARAGDNNEQFF. Here the CDR3 DNA reads TGTGCCAGCAGCGCCCGAGCGGGGGACAACAATGAGCAGTTCTTC.